This paragraph covers one T cell receptor (beta chain) sequence. Repertoires were generated with immunoSEQ multiplex PCR, while TCRdb's copy carries only in-frame clones and drops some. The table lists 200,000 to 300,000 clones, approximately 86% of them singletons. This CDR3 spans 14 amino acids. The V gene's germline CDR1 is GTSNPN and CDR2 SVGIG (reference sequence). J lost 10 bases, V lost 1 base, and 6 bases had no gene match. The data were taken from a study of blood T cell repertoires in COVID-19. Sequencing was performed on peripheral blood. This clonotype was sampled from a woman aged 55 to 70 with COVID-19, enrolled during active disease. The chain recombines TRBV30 with TRBJ1-6, with 8 bases aligning to TRBD1. In DNA, the CDR3 is TGTGCCTGGAGTGAAGACAGGGGAGGATCACCCCTCCACTTT. As protein: CAWSEDRGGSPLHF.